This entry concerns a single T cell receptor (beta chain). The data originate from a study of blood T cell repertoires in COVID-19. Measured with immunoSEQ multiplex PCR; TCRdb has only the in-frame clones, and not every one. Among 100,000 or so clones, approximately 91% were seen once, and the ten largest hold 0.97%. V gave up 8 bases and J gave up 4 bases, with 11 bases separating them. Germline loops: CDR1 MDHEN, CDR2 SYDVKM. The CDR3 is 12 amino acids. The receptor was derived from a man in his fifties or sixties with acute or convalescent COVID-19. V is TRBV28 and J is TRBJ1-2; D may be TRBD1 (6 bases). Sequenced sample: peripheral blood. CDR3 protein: CASRTGIYGYTF. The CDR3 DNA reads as TGTGCCAGCCGTACAGGGATCTATGGCTACACCTTC.